Below, one TCR beta chain is given with its context. This specimen comes from a study of blood T cell repertoires in COVID-19. Across the whole study: Whether acute or convalescent, the COVID-19 samples came from the United States, Italy and Spain. T cells, B-cell-depleted T cells, or PBMCs provided the cDNA or gDNA that served as material.

The germline V gene has CDR1 SGDLS and CDR2 YYNGEE. Deletions cut 3 bases from V and 0 bases from J, with 10 bases between. The CDR3 spans 15 residues. As processed by the authors: It was from reference gene primer amplification that nucleated cell counts were estimated. The method was immunoSEQ multiplex PCR; TCRdb's version includes in-frame clones alone and lacks a portion of them. V, J and clone size reflect that table, while D and trimming were determined from the DNA. The table has nearly 60,000 clones, about 90% seen once. The sequencing sample was made of peripheral blood. The chain carries TRBV9 and TRBJ1-3, with D tentatively TRBD1 (6 bases). The TCR originated in a man in his 60s with active COVID-19. The CDR3 sequence: CASSGGHLSGNTIYF. DNA of the CDR3: TGTGCCAGCAGCGGGGGACACCTCTCTGGAAACACCATATATTTT. Variable domain in full (rest from reference TRBV9 and TRBJ1-3): DSGVTQTPKHLITATGQRVTLRCSPRSGDLSVYWYQQSLDQGLQFLIQYYNGEERAKGNILERFSAQQFPDLHSELNLSSLELGDSALYFCASSGGHLSGNTIYFGEGSWLTVV.